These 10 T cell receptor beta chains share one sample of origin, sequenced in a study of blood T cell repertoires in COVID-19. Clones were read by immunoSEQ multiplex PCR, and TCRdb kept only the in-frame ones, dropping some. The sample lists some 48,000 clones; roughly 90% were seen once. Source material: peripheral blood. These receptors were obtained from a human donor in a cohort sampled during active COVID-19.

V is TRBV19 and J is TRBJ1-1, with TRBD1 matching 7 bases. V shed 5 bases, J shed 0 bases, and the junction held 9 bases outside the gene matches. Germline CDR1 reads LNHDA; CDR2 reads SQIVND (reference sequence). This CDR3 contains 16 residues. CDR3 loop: CASSSDSGTVNTEAFF. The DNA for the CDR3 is TGTGCCAGTAGTTCTGACTCCGGGACAGTGAACACTGAAGCTTTCTTT.

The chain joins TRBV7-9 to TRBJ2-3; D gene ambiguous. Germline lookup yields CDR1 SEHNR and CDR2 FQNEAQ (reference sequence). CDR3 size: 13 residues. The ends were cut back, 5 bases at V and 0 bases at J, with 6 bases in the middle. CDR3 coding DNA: TGTGCCAGCAGCCCCCATAGCACAGATACGCAGTATTTT. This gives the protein CASSPHSTDTQYF. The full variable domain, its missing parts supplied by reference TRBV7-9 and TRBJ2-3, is DTGVSQNPRHKITKRGQNVTFRCDPISEHNRLYWYRQTLGQGPEFLTYFQNEAQLEKSRLLSDRFSAERPKGSFSTLEIQRTEQGDSAMYLCASSPHSTDTQYFGPGTRLTVL.

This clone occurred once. CDR3 bases: TGTGCCAGCAGCTTAGATGGGACAGGGGTACAGCCCCAGCATTTT. This sequence encodes CASSLDGTGVQPQHF. The V and J genes are TRBV11-2 and TRBJ1-5; 10 bases match TRBD1. Looked up from germline, CDR1 is SGHAT and CDR2 is FQNNGV. CDR3 size: 15 residues. V dropped 0 bases and J dropped 7; count of bases not matched to a gene: 3.

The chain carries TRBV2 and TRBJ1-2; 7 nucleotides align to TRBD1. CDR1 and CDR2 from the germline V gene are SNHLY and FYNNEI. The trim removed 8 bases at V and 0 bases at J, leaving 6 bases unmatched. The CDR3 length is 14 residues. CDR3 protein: CASRGQVANYGYTF. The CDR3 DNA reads TGTGCCAGCCGCGGACAGGTTGCTAACTATGGCTACACCTTC.

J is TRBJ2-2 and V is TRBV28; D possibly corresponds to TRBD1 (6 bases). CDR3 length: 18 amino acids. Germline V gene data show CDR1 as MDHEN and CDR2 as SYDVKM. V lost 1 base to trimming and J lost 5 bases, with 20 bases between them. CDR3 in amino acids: CASSLSPWRARGTGELFF. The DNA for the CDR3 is TGTGCCAGCAGTTTATCCCCTTGGCGGGCGAGGGGGACCGGGGAGCTGTTTTTT.

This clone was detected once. As DNA, the CDR3 is TGTGCCAGCAGTTACCTTGGTAGCGGGAGTATTTACGAGCAGTACTTC. This encodes CASSYLGSGSIYEQYF. The chain has TRBV6-5 and TRBJ2-7; 9 bases map to TRBD2. This CDR3 contains 16 residues. Per germline, CDR1 MNHEY and CDR2 SVGAGI. V was clipped by 2 bases and J by 4 bases; unmatched bases: 9.

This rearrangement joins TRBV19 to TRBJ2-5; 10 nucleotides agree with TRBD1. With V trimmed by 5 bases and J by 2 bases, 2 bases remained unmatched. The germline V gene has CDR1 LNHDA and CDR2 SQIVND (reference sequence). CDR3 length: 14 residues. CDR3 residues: CASSRDRGQETQYF. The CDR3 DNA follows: TGTGCCAGTAGTCGGGACAGGGGACAAGAGACCCAGTACTTC.

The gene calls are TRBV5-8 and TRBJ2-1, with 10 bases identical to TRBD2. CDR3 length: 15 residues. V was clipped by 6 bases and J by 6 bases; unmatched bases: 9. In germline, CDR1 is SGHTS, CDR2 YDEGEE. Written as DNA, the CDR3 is TGTGCCAGCACCCGTAGCGGGGGGTTCGTCAATGAGCAGTTCTTC. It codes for CASTRSGGFVNEQFF.

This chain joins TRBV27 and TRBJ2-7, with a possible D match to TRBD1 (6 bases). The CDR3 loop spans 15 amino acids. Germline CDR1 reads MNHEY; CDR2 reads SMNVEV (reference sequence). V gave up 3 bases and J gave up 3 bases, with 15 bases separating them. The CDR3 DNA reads TGTGCCAGCAGTTTCTCTTTTGTAGGGGGCTACGAGCAGTACTTC. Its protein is CASSFSFVGGYEQYF.

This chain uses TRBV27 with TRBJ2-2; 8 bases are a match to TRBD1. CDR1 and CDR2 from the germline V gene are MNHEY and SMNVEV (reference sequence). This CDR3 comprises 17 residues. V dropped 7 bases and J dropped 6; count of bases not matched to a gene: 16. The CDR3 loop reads CASTNRSGGVYPGELFF. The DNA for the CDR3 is TGTGCCAGCACCAATCGGTCAGGGGGCGTATACCCCGGGGAGCTGTTTTTT.